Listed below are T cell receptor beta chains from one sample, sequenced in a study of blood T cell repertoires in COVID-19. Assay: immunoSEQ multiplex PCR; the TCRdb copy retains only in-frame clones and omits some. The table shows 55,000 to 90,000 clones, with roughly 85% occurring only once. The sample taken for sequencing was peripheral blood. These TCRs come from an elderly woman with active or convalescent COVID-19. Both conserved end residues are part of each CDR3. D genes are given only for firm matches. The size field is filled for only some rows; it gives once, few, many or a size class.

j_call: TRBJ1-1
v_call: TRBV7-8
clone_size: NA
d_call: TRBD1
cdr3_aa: CASSFRTGVFMNTEAFF
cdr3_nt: TGTGCCAGCAGCTTCCGCACAGGGGTATTCATGAACACTGAAGCTTTCTTT

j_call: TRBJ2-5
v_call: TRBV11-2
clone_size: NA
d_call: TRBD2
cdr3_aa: CASSFSGGPRLETQYF
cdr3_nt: TGTGCCAGCAGCTTCAGCGGGGGGCCTCGTTTAGAGACCCAGTACTTC

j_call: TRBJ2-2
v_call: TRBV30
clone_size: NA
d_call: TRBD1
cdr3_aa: CAWTGGADTGELFF
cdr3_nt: TGTGCCTGGACAGGGGGCGCGGACACCGGGGAGCTGTTTTTT

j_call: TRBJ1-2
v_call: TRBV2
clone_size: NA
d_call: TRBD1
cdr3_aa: CASSGRGLGGYTF
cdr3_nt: TGTGCCAGCAGTGGCAGGGGGCTGGGTGGCTACACCTTC

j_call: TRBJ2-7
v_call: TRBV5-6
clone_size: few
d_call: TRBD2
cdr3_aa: CASSLGTSGGLSEQYF
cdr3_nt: TGTGCCAGCAGCTTGGGGACTAGCGGGGGTCTGTCCGAGCAGTACTTC

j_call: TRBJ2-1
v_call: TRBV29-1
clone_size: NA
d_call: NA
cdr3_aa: CSVDLTSRDEQFF
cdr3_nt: TGCAGCGTTGACCTTACTAGCCGCGATGAGCAGTTCTTC

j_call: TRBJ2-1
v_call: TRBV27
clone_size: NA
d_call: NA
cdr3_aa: CASSYRGLLTHEQFF
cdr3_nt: TGTGCCAGCAGTTACCGAGGACTCCTTACCCATGAGCAGTTCTTC

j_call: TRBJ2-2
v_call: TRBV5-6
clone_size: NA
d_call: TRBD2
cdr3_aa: CASSWTGGAWELFF
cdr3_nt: TGTGCCAGCAGCTGGACGGGGGGGGCTTGGGAGCTGTTTTTT

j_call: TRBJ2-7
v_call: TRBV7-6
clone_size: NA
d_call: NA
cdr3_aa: CASSLAGVREQYF
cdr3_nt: TGTGCCAGCAGCTTAGCGGGAGTGCGCGAGCAGTACTTC

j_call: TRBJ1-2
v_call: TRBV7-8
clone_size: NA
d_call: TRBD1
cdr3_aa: CASSLGQGAEGYTF
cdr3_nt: TGTGCCAGCAGCTTAGGGCAGGGGGCGGAGGGCTACACCTTC

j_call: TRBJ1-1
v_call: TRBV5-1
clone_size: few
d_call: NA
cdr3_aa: CASSLTSQGSHAFF
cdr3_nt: TGCGCCAGCAGCTTGACCTCTCAGGGAAGCCACGCTTTCTTT

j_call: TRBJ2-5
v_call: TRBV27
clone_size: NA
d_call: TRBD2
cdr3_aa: CASSLWGGETQYF
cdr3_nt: TGTGCCAGCAGTTTATGGGGGGGGGAGACCCAGTACTTC

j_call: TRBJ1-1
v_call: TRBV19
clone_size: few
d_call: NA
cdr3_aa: CASSIGHQRGTEAFF
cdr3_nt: TGTGCCAGTAGTATAGGCCACCAGCGGGGCACTGAAGCTTTCTTT

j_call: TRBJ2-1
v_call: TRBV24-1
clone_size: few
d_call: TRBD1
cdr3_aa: CATRDRGRGNEQFF
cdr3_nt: TGTGCCACTAGGGACAGGGGGCGTGGGAATGAGCAGTTCTTC

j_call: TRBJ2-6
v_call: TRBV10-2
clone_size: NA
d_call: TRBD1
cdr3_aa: CASKGQGDLSGANVLTF
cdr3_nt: TGCGCCAGCAAAGGACAGGGGGACCTCTCTGGGGCCAACGTCCTGACTTTC

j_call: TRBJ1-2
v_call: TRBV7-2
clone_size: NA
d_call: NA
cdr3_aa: CASSSPGGGGGYTF
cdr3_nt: TGTGCCAGCAGCTCCCCCGGGGGGGGAGGTGGCTACACCTTC

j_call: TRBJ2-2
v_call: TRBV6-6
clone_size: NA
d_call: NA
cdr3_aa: CASGLDSQVIELFF
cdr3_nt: TGTGCCAGCGGGCTCGACAGCCAGGTTATAGAGCTGTTTTTT

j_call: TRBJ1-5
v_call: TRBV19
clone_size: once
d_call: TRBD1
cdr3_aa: CASTSRPGGKDQPQHF
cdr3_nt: TGTGCCAGTACCTCCCGACCAGGGGGCAAGGATCAGCCCCAGCATTTT

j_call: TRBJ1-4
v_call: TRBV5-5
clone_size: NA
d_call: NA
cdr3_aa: CASSLAAGTNEKLFF
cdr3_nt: TGTGCCAGCAGCTTGGCCGCAGGGACTAATGAAAAACTGTTTTTT

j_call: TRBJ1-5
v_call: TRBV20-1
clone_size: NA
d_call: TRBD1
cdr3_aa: CSANDRAHGNQPQHF
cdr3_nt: TGCAGTGCTAATGACAGGGCACATGGCAATCAGCCCCAGCATTTT

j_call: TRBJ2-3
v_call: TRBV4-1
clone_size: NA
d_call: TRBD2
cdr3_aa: CASSQDSGGGAFSTDTQYF
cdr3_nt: TGCGCCAGCAGCCAAGATTCTGGCGGGGGGGCCTTTAGCACAGATACGCAGTATTTT

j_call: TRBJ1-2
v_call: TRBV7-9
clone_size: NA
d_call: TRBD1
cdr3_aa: CASSLGGTGGTYGYTF
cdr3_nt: TGTGCCAGCAGCTTAGGTGGGACAGGGGGTACCTATGGCTACACCTTC

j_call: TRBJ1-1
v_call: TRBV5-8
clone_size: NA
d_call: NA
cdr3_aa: CASSLGGQGEAFF
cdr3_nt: TGTGCCAGCAGCTTGGGGGGGCAGGGTGAAGCTTTCTTT

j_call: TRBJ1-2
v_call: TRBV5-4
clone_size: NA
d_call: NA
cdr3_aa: CASSLALGVIVGYGYTF
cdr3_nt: TGTGCCAGCAGCTTGGCGCTAGGAGTAATAGTTGGCTATGGCTACACCTTC

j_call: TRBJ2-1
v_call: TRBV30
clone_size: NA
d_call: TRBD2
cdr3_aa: CAWTSGTSSYNEQFF
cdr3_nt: TGTGCCTGGACTAGCGGGACGAGCTCCTACAATGAGCAGTTCTTC

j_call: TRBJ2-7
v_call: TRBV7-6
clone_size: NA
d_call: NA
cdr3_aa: CASSSVVGGFYEQYF
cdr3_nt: TGTGCCAGCAGCTCAGTGGTTGGGGGGTTCTACGAGCAGTACTTC

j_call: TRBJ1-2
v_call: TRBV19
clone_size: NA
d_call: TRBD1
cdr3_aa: CASNTGGTYGYTF
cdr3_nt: TGTGCCAGTAATACAGGGGGCACTTATGGCTACACCTTC

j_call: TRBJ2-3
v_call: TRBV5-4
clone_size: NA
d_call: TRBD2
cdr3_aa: CASRLAGTDTQYF
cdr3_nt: TGTGCCAGCAGACTAGCGGGCACAGATACGCAGTATTTT

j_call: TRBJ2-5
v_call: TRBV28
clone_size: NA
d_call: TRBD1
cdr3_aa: CASSPAGQGEETQYF
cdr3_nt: TGTGCCAGCAGCCCCGCGGGACAGGGGGAAGAGACCCAGTACTTC

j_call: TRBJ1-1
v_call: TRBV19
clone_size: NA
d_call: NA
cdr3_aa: CASSWRTDTEAFF
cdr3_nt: TGTGCCAGTAGCTGGAGGACGGACACTGAAGCTTTCTTT

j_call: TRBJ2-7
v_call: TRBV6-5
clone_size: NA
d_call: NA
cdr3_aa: CASSLRGRSYEQYF
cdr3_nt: TGTGCCAGCAGTCTTCGGGGGAGATCCTACGAGCAGTACTTC

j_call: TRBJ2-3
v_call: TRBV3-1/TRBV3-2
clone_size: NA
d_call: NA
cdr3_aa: CASSPSSYTQYF
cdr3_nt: TGTGCCAGCAGCCCCTCGAGCTATACGCAGTATTTT

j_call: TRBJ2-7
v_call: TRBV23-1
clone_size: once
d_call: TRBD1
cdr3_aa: CASSQSGTVFPYEQYF
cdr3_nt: TGCGCCAGCAGTCAATCGGGGACAGTCTTCCCCTACGAGCAGTACTTC

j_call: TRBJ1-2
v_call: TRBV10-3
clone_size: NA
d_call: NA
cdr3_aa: CAISDSGLNYGYTF
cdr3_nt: TGTGCCATCAGTGATTCGGGACTTAACTATGGCTACACCTTC

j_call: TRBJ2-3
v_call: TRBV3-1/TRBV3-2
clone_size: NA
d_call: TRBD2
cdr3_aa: CASSQRAGGTDTQYF
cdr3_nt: TGTGCCAGCAGCCAAAGGGCGGGGGGCACAGATACGCAGTATTTT

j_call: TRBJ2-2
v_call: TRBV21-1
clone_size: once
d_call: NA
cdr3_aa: CASSLRDRTGELFF
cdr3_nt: TGTGCCAGCAGCCTACGCGACAGAACCGGGGAGCTGTTTTTT

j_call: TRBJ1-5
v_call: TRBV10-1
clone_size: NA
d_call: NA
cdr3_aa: CASSQDRNNQPQHF
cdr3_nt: TGCGCCAGCAGTCAGGACAGAAACAATCAGCCCCAGCATTTT

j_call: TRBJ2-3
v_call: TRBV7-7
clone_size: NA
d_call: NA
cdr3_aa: CASSPTSTDTQYF
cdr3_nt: TGTGCCAGCAGCCCCACTAGTACAGATACGCAGTATTTT

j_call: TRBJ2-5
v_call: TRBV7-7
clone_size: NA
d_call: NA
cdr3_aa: CASSFLDREETQYF
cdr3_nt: TGTGCTAGCAGCTTTCTTGACAGAGAAGAGACCCAGTACTTC

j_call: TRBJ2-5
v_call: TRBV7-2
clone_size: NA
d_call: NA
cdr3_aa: CASSRERQTQYF
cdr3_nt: TGTGCCAGCAGCCGCGAGCGGCAGACCCAGTACTTC

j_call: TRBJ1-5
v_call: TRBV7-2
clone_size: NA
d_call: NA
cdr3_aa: CASSLGWGGPNQPQHF
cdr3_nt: TGTGCCAGCAGCTTAGGGTGGGGAGGACCAAATCAGCCCCAGCATTTT

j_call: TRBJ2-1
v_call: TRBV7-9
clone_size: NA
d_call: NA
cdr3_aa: CASSLALQGHYNEQFF
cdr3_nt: TGTGCCAGCAGCTTAGCGTTGCAGGGCCACTACAATGAGCAGTTCTTC

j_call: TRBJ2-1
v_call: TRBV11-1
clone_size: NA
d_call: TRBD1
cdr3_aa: CASSLAGPHYRGNEQFF
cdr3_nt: TGTGCCAGCAGCTTAGCTGGTCCCCACTACAGGGGCAATGAGCAGTTCTTC

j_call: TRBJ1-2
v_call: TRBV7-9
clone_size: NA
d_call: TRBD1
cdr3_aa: CASSPTDRGNYGYTF
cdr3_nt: TGTGCCAGCAGCCCGACTGACAGGGGAAACTATGGCTACACCTTC

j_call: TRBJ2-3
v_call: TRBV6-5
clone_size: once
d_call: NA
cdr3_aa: CASSTPSGGTDTQYF
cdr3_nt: TGTGCCAGCAGTACTCCTTCAGGGGGCACAGATACGCAGTATTTT

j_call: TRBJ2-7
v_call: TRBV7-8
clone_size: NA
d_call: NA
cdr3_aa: CASSFPGSYEQYF
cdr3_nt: TGTGCCAGCAGCTTTCCAGGGTCCTACGAGCAGTACTTC

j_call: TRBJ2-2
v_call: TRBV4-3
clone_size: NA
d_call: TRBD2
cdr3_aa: CASSQGSGGTGELFF
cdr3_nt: TGCGCCAGCAGCCAAGGGTCGGGGGGCACCGGGGAGCTGTTTTTT

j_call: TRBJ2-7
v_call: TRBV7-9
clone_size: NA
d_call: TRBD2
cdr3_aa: CASSLGAGGLSSYEQYF
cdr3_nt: TGTGCCAGCAGCTTAGGAGCGGGGGGGCTAAGCTCCTACGAGCAGTACTTC

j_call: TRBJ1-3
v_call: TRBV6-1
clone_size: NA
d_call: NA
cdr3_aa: CASSEMSYSGNTIYF
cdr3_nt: TGTGCCAGCAGTGAAATGTCTTACTCTGGAAACACCATATATTTT